This T cell receptor (beta chain) stems from a study of prognosis after radiotherapy for stage I lung cancer. Overall study: Median age was about 74 years (roughly 50 to 90) among over 10 men and a handful of women.

Genomic DNA was the source, and TCR beta CDR3 was amplified from it by two-round multiplex PCR. Each TRBV and TRBJ gene had its own primer in the first PCR round. TCRdb recomputed calls from the multiplex PCR reads with MiXCR, one row per CDR3 protein. The sample consists of about 59,000 distinct CDR3 sequences, 26% of them appearing once. Per germline, CDR1 MNHNS and CDR2 SASEGT. Trimming cost V 6 bases and J 10 bases, with 13 bases left between them. CDR3 length: 12 residues. This clonotype was found many times. Its matching antigen is unknown. Study-wide points: Samples before stereotactic body radiation therapy had more unique TCR clones (median about 10,000 versus 6,900).

The receptor was derived from a donor at least 50 years old with non-small cell lung cancer. The material sequenced was PBMCs, taken before or after stereotactic body radiation therapy (not recorded which). This chain joins TRBV6-1 and TRBJ2-1; D is unresolved. The CDR3 bases are TGTGCCAGCAGCCCATACAGAGGAGAGCAGTTCTTC. Protein product: CASSPYRGEQFF.